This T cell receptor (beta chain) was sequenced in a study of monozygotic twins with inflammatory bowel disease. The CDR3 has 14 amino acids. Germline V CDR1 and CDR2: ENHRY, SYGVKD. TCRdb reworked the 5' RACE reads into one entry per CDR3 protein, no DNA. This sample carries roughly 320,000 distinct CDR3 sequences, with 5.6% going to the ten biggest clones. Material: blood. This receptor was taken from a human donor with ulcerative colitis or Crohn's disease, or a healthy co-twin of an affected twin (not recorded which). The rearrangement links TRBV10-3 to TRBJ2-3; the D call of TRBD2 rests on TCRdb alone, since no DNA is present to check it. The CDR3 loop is CASQRELSTDTQYF.